This T cell receptor beta chain was sequenced during a study of T cell responses to AZD1222 COVID-19 vaccine. General observations from the study: Vaccine-associated CD4 TCRs ranged over spike, dominating at 160-218 and 743-854.

Sequencing used immunoSEQ multiplex PCR; TCRdb keeps in-frame clones, though not all of them. The sample consists of fewer than 150,000 clones, approximately 89% of them appearing once. Trimming shortened V by 0 bases and J by 0 bases, and 21 bases separated the two germline ends. This CDR3 region has 19 residues. Germline loops: CDR1 LGHNA, CDR2 YNFKEQ. As concerns this clone: What it binds is not known.

The receptor was derived from an adult in good health. The genes are TRBV4-2 and TRBJ2-7; D might be TRBD2 (7 bases). Specimen: peripheral blood, collected on day 0 of AZD1222 vaccination. CDR3 in amino acids: CASSQDIRGVWGLSYEQYF. The CDR3 DNA reads as TGTGCCAGCAGCCAAGATATCCGGGGGGTGTGGGGGCTCTCCTACGAGCAGTACTTC.